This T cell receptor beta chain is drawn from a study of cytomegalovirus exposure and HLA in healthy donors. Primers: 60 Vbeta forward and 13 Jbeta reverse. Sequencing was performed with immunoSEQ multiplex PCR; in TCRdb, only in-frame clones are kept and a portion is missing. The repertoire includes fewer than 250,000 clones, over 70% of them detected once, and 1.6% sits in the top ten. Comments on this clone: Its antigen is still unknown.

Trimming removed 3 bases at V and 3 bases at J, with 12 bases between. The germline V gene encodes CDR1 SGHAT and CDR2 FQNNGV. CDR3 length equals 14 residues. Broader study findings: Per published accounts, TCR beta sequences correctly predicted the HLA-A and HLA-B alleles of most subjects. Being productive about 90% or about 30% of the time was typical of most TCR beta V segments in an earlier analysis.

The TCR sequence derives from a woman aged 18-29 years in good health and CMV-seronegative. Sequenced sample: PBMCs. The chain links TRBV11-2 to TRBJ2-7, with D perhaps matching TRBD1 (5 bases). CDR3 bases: TGTGCCAGCAGCTTTCGACAGAGATTCTACGAGCAGTACTTC. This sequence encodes CASSFRQRFYEQYF.